The clone carrying this T cell receptor beta chain was observed a single time. Its antigen is unknown. Documented time point: time of PML onset. At PML onset, T3 blood samples were taken. The data belong to a study of multiple sclerosis patients with progressive multifocal leukoencephalopathy. Findings and caveats of the study: PML-onset expanded TRB clones were detectable before and during natalizumab therapy. Findings may reflect JC virus infection or just general immunocompromise.

This was a survey-level run. This table comes from immunoSEQ multiplex PCR, and its TCRdb copy is limited to in-frame clones, with some not included. This table has more than 30,000 clones, roughly 87% appearing once. This TCR was recovered from a woman aged 40-49 years with progressive multifocal leukoencephalopathy. The starting material was PBMCs, obtained from a patient treated with natalizumab.

The CDR3 sequence is CASSEGHGRGRNTEAFF. In DNA form, the CDR3 reads TGTGCCAGCAGTGAAGGACATGGAAGGGGGCGGAACACTGAAGCTTTCTTT. The chain employs TRBV6-1 and TRBJ1-1; 7 bases are a match to TRBD1. With 1 base clipped from V and 1 base from J, the junction kept 9 bases outside the gene matches. The germline V gene has CDR1 MNHNS and CDR2 SASEGT. The CDR3 totals 17 residues.